The rows below give T cell receptor beta chains drawn from one sample of a study of control samples from healthy donors and cancer patients. Libraries were prepared by immunoSEQ multiplex PCR; TCRdb keeps only in-frame clonotypes and omits some of them. The profile shows 390,000 or so clones, approximately 90% of them singletons. What was sequenced was PBMCs. The receptors come from a man aged 35 to 55 with head and neck cancer. The CDR3 runs from the conserved cysteine through the conserved F or W. A D gene is named only where the DNA matches it firmly. Clone size appears in some rows only: once, few, many, or a class for an expanded clone.

V	J	length	size	D	DNA	CDR3
TRBV7-9	TRBJ1-6	15	NA	TRBD1	TGTGCCAGCAGCCTTGGACAGGGGAAAAATTCACCCCTCCACTTT	CASSLGQGKNSPLHF
TRBV4-1	TRBJ2-7	15	few	NA	TGCGCCAGCAGCCAGGTTGAGGCCAGTCCCTACGAGCAGTACTTC	CASSQVEASPYEQYF
TRBV2	TRBJ1-5	13	NA	NA	TGTGCCAGCAGGCCCCGTGGCAATCAGCCCCAGCATTTT	CASRPRGNQPQHF
TRBV2	TRBJ2-7	16	NA	TRBD1	TGTGCCAGCAGTGAGGGGACAGGTCCTACAGCCTACGAGCAGTACTTC	CASSEGTGPTAYEQYF
TRBV29-1	TRBJ2-1	11	NA	TRBD2	TGCAGCGATGGGGGGGTATTTGAGCAGTTCTTC	CSDGGVFEQFF
TRBV18	TRBJ1-1	16	NA	NA	TGTGCCAGCTCACCCCTCAAGTTAACACAGAACACTGAAGCTTTCTTT	CASSPLKLTQNTEAFF
TRBV5-1	TRBJ2-3	14	NA	NA	TGCGCCAGCAGTGTGGGGCCTGGCACAGATACGCAGTATTTT	CASSVGPGTDTQYF
TRBV6-6	TRBJ1-6	16	NA	NA	TGTGCCAGCAGTTACTTCGCAGGAGCTGATAATTCACCCCTCCACTTT	CASSYFAGADNSPLHF
TRBV19	TRBJ1-3	15	NA	NA	TGTGCCAGTAGTATAGAACCGGGACCTGGAAACACCATATATTTT	CASSIEPGPGNTIYF
TRBV6-5	TRBJ2-1	13	once	NA	TGTGCCATAAAGGCAGGACCCTACAATGAGCAGTTCTTC	CAIKAGPYNEQFF
TRBV30	TRBJ1-1	17	NA	NA	TGTGCCTGGAGTGACCCCTTGGTCGTAGGGGAAGTCACTGAAGCTTTCTTT	CAWSDPLVVGEVTEAFF
TRBV11-2	TRBJ2-1	16	NA	NA	TGTGCCAGCAGCTTAGATACTCGGGTGGTGGGCAATGAGCAGTTCTTC	CASSLDTRVVGNEQFF
TRBV5-6	TRBJ2-7	13	once	NA	TGTGCCAGCAGCATAAACGGACGGTGGGAGCAGTACTTC	CASSINGRWEQYF
TRBV27	TRBJ2-5	12	NA	NA	TGTGCCAGCAGTTTGATGGGAGAGACCCAGTACTTC	CASSLMGETQYF
TRBV5-6	TRBJ1-5	14	NA	NA	TGTGCCAGCAGCTTTATGGGCAGCAATCAGCCCCAGCATTTT	CASSFMGSNQPQHF
TRBV14	TRBJ2-5	15	NA	NA	TGTGCCAGCAGCCGTTTCCAGCGGATCGGGGAGACCCAGTACTTC	CASSRFQRIGETQYF
TRBV11-1	TRBJ1-2	12	NA	TRBD1	TGTGCCAGCAGCTTTCAGGGGGCCGGCTACACCTTC	CASSFQGAGYTF
TRBV14	TRBJ1-4	15	NA	NA	TGTGCCAGCAGCCAAGATCGCGGGGTTAATGAAAAACTGTTTTTT	CASSQDRGVNEKLFF
TRBV18	TRBJ1-2	14	NA	NA	TGTGCCAGCTCATCGATCAGGGAGAACTATGGCTACACCTTC	CASSSIRENYGYTF
TRBV12-3/TRBV12-4	TRBJ2-3	13	NA	TRBD1	TGTGCCAGCAGTCCACCGGGACAGTCAACGCAGTATTTT	CASSPPGQSTQYF
TRBV4-3	TRBJ1-3	15	NA	NA	TGCGCCAGCAGCCAAGATCCAGGGCGTGGAAACACCATATATTTT	CASSQDPGRGNTIYF
TRBV3-1/TRBV3-2	TRBJ2-1	13	NA	NA	TGTGCCAGCAGCCAAGGTAGCAACAATGAGCAGTTCTTC	CASSQGSNNEQFF
TRBV3-1/TRBV3-2	TRBJ2-5	16	NA	TRBD2	TGTGCCAGCAGCCAAGAACTAGCGGGAAGGCAAGAGACCCAGTACTTC	CASSQELAGRQETQYF
TRBV7-2	TRBJ2-5	14	NA	NA	TGTGCCAGCAGCTTAGCCGGGCGTGGGGAGACCCAGTACTTC	CASSLAGRGETQYF
TRBV19	TRBJ1-3	16	NA	NA	TGTGCCAGTAGTATAGGATCCGGGACGGATGGAAACACCATATATTTT	CASSIGSGTDGNTIYF
TRBV7-2	TRBJ1-4	13	NA	TRBD1	TGTGCCAGCAGCTCGAACAGGGGGGAAAAACTGTTTTTT	CASSSNRGEKLFF
TRBV6-5	TRBJ2-1	16	NA	TRBD2	TGTGCCAGCAGTTTCACTAGCGGGGGAACCTACAATGAGCAGTTCTTC	CASSFTSGGTYNEQFF
TRBV7-3	TRBJ1-1	13	NA	NA	TGTGCCAGCAGCTTAAAGGCGAACACTGAAGCTTTCTTT	CASSLKANTEAFF
TRBV10-2	TRBJ1-6	13	NA	NA	TGCGCCAGCAGTGTGGTAGACCCTTCACCCCTCCACTTT	CASSVVDPSPLHF